The 16 T cell receptor beta chains presented below share a single source sample, sequenced in a study of blood T cell repertoires in COVID-19. Sequencing was performed with immunoSEQ multiplex PCR; in TCRdb, only in-frame clones are kept and a portion is missing. The top ten clones hold under 0.3% of a sample with hundreds of thousands of clones, 75% to 90% of them seen once. Sequencing was done on a sample of peripheral blood. These receptors all come from a woman aged 18-29 years with acute or convalescent COVID-19.

This chain joins TRBV11-2 and TRBJ1-2, with TRBD1 matching 11 bases. Unmatched junction bases numbered 6, after V lost 4 bases and J lost 5 bases. The V gene's germline CDR1 is SGHAT and CDR2 FQNNGV. This CDR3 has 15 amino acids. The CDR3 here is CASSSGQGEVYGYTF. For the CDR3, the DNA is TGTGCCAGCAGCTCGGGACAGGGGGAGGTTTATGGCTACACCTTC.

The rearrangement joins TRBV28 to TRBJ1-2; D is unresolved. This CDR3 spans 12 amino acids. Deletions cut 5 bases from V and 4 bases from J, with 8 bases between. The germline V gene has CDR1 MDHEN and CDR2 SYDVKM. CDR3 residues: CASSIETYGYTF. The CDR3 DNA is TGTGCCAGCAGTATAGAAACCTATGGCTACACCTTC.

In this sample, this clone turned up a few times. The CDR3 reads CASSLYPGSYEQYF. The CDR3 region has the DNA TGCGCCAGCAGCTTGTATCCGGGATCCTACGAGCAGTACTTC. V gene TRBV5-1 combines with J gene TRBJ2-7; weak D call: TRBD2 (5 bases). Trimming stripped 1 base from V and 1 base from J, with 9 bases between. CDR1 is SGHRS and CDR2 is YFSETQ in the germline V gene. This CDR3 region has 14 residues.

The rearrangement links TRBV6-4 to TRBJ2-2, with TRBD1 matching over 9 bases. J was trimmed by 7 bases and V by 7 bases; bases with no gene match: 7. This CDR3 is built from 14 residues. Germline V gene lookup returns CDR1 MRHNA and CDR2 SNTAGT. CDR3 DNA: TGTGCCAGCACCAAAGGACAGGGGTACGGGGAGCTGTTTTTT. Protein sequence: CASTKGQGYGELFF.

This clone was detected only a few times. V is TRBV6-5 and J is TRBJ1-1; no clear D gene. Between the trimmed V and J ends, which lost 7 bases and 1 base, there was a span of 13 bases. CDR1 and CDR2 from the germline V gene are MNHEY and SVGAGI. The CDR3 runs to 14 residues. CDR3 in amino acids: CASTPTDKNTEAFF. In nucleotides, the CDR3 is TGTGCCAGCACTCCCACAGACAAGAACACTGAAGCTTTCTTT.

J is TRBJ1-2 and V is TRBV24-1, with TRBD1 identical over 12 bases. The CDR3 spans 15 residues. CDR1 KGHDR and CDR2 SFDVKD come from the germline V gene. The V gene end was trimmed by 4 bases and the J gene end by 8 bases; junction bases not matched to a gene: 7. In DNA, the CDR3 is TGTGCCACCAGTGACCCGGGACAGGGGGCGCGGGGCTACACCTTC. As protein: CATSDPGQGARGYTF.

This clone was counted once. The rearrangement links TRBV10-3 to TRBJ1-1, with 7 bases fitting TRBD1. CDR1 is ENHRY and CDR2 is SYGVKD in the germline V gene. With 6 bases clipped from V and 1 base from J, the junction kept 2 bases outside the gene matches. The CDR3 length is 13 residues. The CDR3 DNA reads TGTGCCATCAGCAGGACAGGGAACACTGAAGCTTTCTTT. This gives the protein CAISRTGNTEAFF.

The CDR3 region has the DNA TGTGCCAGCTCACCACCTTCAGAGGCAGATACGCAGTATTTT. This gives the protein CASSPPSEADTQYF. The chain employs TRBV18 and TRBJ2-3; D is undetermined. This CDR3 region has 14 residues. Between the trimmed V and J ends, which lost 0 bases and 4 bases, there was a span of 8 bases. Looked up from germline, CDR1 is KGHSH and CDR2 is LQKENI.

The V gene is TRBV28, the J gene TRBJ1-6; 7 bases line up with TRBD1. The V gene's germline CDR1 is MDHEN and CDR2 SYDVKM. The CDR3 spans 16 residues. After removal of 2 bases from V and 5 bases from J, the junction contained 6 bases not matched to a gene. CDR3 nucleotide sequence: TGTGCCAGCAGTTTACGAACCGGGACAGATAATTCACCCCTCCACTTT. Protein: CASSLRTGTDNSPLHF. Full variable domain (missing parts from reference TRBV28 and TRBJ1-6): DVKVTQSSRYLVKRTGEKVFLECVQDMDHENMFWYRQDPGLGLRLIYFSYDVKMKEKGDIPEGYSVSREKKERFSLILESASTNQTSMYLCASSLRTGTDNSPLHFGNGTRLTVT.

This clone appeared once. Other DNA sequences within the sample encode an identical CDR3. CDR3 sequence reads: CASSLHRNTEAFF. The CDR3 DNA is TGTGCCAGCAGTTTGCACAGGAACACTGAAGCTTTCTTT. This chain uses TRBV12-3 or TRBV12-4 with TRBJ1-1; the D is unclear. The CDR3 extends over 13 amino acids. Trimming removed 3 bases at V and 1 base at J, with 6 bases between.

The V and J genes are TRBV20-1 and TRBJ1-1, with D unresolved. Germline V lookup: CDR1 DFQATT, CDR2 SNEGSKA (reference sequence). Trimming took off 3 bases at V and 7 bases at J, with 12 bases between the two ends. The CDR3 consists of 12 residues. In nucleotides, the CDR3 is TGCAGTGCTAGTCAAGCCGGAGTTGAAGCTTTCTTT. This translates into CSASQAGVEAFF.

In DNA form, the CDR3 reads TGTGCCAGCAGCCTTCGGACAGGACCCAATCAGCCCCAGCATTTT. Amino acids: CASSLRTGPNQPQHF. The V call is TRBV21-1, the J call TRBJ1-5; the D call of TRBD1 is as the table states it, not checked on the DNA. TRBV21-1 is a recognized pseudogene. The CDR3 length is 15 residues.

With regard to this clone: Other DNA sequences within the sample encode an identical CDR3. This rearrangement joins TRBV9 to TRBJ1-4, with D possibly TRBD1 on 5 matching bases. The CDR3 extends over 16 amino acids. V lost 0 bases, J lost 5 bases, and 14 bases lay in between. Germline V gene sequence: CDR1 SGDLS, CDR2 YYNGEE. The CDR3 DNA reads as TGTGCCAGCAGCGTAGCTCGGGGGGGACGGAATGAAAAACTGTTTTTT. Protein: CASSVARGGRNEKLFF.

The V and J genes are TRBV6-5 and TRBJ1-3, with 8 bases identical to TRBD1. The CDR3 is 16 amino acids. The J segment lost 0 bases and the V segment lost 4 bases, leaving 5 bases of the junction unmatched. Germline V gives CDR1 MNHEY, CDR2 SVGAGI. Here the CDR3 reads CASSSRTGSSGNTIYF. CDR3 nucleotides: TGTGCCAGCAGTTCCCGGACAGGGAGCTCTGGAAACACCATATATTTT.

The gene calls are TRBV6-6 and TRBJ1-3; D remains ambiguous. V was trimmed by 8 bases and J by 0 bases, leaving 8 bases between them. The CDR3 is 13 residues long. Germline values: CDR1 MNHNY, CDR2 SVGAGI (reference sequence). The CDR3, as DNA: TGTGCCAGCCTCTCCTCCTCTGGAAACACCATATATTTT. Translated: CASLSSSGNTIYF.

The chain recombines TRBV11-2 with TRBJ2-5, with a tentative D call TRBD1 (6 bases). CDR1 is SGHAT, CDR2 FQNNGV, per germline. The CDR3 loop spans 14 amino acids. The V end lost 1 base, the J end lost 4 bases, and 10 bases lay between the germline ends. This chain's CDR3 is CASSLGQALETQYF. As DNA, the CDR3 is TGTGCCAGCAGCTTAGGACAGGCGTTAGAGACCCAGTACTTC.